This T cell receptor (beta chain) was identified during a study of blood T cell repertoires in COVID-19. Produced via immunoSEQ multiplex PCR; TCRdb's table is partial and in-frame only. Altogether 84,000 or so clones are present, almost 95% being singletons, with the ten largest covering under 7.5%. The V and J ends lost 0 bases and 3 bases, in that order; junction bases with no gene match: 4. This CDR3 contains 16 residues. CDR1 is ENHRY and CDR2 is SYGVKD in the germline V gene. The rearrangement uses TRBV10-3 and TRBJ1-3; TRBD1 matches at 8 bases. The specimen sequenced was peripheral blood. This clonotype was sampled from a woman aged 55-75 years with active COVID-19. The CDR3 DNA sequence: TGTGCCATCAGTGAGTCGGCAGGGGGCAATGGAAACACCATATATTTT. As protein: CAISESAGGNGNTIYF.